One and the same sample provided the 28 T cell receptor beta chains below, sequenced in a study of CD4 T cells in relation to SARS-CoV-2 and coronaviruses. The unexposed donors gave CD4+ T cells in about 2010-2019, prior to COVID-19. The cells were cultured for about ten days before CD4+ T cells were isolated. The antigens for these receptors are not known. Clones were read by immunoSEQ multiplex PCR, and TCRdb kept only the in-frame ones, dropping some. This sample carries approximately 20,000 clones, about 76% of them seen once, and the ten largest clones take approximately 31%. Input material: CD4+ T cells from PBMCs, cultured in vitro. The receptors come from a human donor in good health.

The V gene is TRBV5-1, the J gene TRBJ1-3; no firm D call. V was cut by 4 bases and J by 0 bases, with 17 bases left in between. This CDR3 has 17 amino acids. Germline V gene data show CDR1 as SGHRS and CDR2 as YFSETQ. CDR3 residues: CASSMDPAGTSGNTIYF. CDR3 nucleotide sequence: TGCGCCAGCAGCATGGATCCCGCAGGTACCTCTGGAAACACCATATATTTT.

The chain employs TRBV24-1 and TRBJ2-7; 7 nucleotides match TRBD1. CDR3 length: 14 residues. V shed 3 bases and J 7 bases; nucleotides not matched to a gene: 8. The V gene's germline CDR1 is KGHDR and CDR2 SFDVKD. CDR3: CATSDPTGSGEQYF. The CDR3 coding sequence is TGTGCCACCAGTGATCCGACAGGGTCGGGTGAGCAGTACTTC.

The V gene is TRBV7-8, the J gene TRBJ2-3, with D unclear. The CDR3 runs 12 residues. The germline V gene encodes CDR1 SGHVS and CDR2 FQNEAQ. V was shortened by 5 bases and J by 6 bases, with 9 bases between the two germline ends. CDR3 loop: CASSASMDTQYF. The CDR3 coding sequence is TGTGCCAGCAGCGCCTCGATGGATACGCAGTATTTT. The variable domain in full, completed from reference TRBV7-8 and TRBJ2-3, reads GAGVSQSPRYKVAKRGQDVALRCDPISGHVSLFWYQQALGQGPEFLTYFQNEAQLDKSGLPSDRFFAERPEGSVSTLKIQRTQQEDSAVYLCASSASMDTQYFGPGTRLTVL.

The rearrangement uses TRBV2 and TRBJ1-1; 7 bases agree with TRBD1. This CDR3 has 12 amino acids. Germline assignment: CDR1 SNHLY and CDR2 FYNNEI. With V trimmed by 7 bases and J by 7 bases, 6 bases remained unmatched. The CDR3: CASTQRDSEAFF. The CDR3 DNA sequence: TGTGCCAGCACTCAGAGGGACAGTGAAGCTTTCTTT.

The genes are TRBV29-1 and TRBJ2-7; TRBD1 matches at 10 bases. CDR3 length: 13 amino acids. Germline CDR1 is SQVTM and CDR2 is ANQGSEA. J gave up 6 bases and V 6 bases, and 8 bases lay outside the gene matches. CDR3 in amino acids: CSVGDRGRSEQYF. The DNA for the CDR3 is TGCAGCGTCGGTGACAGGGGGCGCTCCGAGCAGTACTTC.

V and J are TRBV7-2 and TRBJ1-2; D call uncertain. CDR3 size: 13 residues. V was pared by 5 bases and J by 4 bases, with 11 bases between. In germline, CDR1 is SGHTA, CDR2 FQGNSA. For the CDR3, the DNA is TGTGCCAGCAGCGCTTGGGAATCCTATGGCTACACCTTC. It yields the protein CASSAWESYGYTF.

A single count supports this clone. The CDR3 reads CASSLLRGGVETQYF. The DNA of the CDR3 is TGTGCCAGCAGTTTACTACGGGGAGGGGTGGAGACCCAGTACTTC. This chain uses TRBV28 with TRBJ2-5; TRBD2 agrees at 7 bases. Germline loops: CDR1 MDHEN, CDR2 SYDVKM. This CDR3 is built from 15 residues. Trimming cost V 2 bases and J 5 bases; bases outside gene matches: 8. Together with reference TRBV28 and TRBJ2-5, the CDR3 gives the full variable domain: DVKVTQSSRYLVKRTGEKVFLECVQDMDHENMFWYRQDPGLGLRLIYFSYDVKMKEKGDIPEGYSVSREKKERFSLILESASTNQTSMYLCASSLLRGGVETQYFGPGTRLLVL.

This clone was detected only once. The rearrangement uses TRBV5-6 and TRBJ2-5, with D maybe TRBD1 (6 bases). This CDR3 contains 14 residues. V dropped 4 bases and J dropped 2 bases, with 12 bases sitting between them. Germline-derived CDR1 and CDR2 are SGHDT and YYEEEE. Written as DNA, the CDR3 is TGTGCCAGCAGCAGAACAGGGACGCAAGAGACCCAGTACTTC. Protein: CASSRTGTQETQYF.

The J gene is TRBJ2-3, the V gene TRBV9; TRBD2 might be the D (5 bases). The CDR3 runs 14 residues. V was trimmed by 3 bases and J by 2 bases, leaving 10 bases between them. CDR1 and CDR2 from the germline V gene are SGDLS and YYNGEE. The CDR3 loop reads CASSGLRATDTQYF. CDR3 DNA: TGTGCCAGCAGCGGACTGCGGGCCACAGATACGCAGTATTTT. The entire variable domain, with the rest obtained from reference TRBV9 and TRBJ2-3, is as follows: DSGVTQTPKHLITATGQRVTLRCSPRSGDLSVYWYQQSLDQGLQFLIQYYNGEERAKGNILERFSAQQFPDLHSELNLSSLELGDSALYFCASSGLRATDTQYFGPGTRLTVL.

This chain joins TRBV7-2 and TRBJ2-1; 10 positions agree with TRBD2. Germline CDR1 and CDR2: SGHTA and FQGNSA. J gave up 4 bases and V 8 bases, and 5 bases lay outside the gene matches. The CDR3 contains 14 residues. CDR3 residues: CASLTSGAYNEQFF. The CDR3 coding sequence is TGTGCCAGCCTTACTAGCGGGGCGTACAATGAGCAGTTCTTC.

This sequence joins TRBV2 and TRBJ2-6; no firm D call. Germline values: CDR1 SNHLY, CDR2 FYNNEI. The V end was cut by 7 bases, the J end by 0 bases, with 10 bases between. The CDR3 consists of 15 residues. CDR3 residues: CASTTIFSGANVLTF. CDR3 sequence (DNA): TGTGCCAGCACCACCATTTTCTCTGGGGCCAACGTCCTGACTTTC.

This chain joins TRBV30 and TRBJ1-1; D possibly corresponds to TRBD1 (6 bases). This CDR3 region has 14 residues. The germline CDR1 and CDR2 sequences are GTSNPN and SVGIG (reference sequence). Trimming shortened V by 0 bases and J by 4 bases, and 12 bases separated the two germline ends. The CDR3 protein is CAWSVGGGSTEAFF. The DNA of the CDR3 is TGTGCCTGGAGTGTAGGGGGGGGAAGCACTGAAGCTTTCTTT.

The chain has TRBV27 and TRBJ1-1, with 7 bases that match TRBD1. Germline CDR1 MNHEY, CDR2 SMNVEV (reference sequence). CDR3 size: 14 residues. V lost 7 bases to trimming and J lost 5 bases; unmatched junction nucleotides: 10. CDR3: CASMGARGRTEAFF. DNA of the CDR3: TGTGCCAGCATGGGTGCGAGGGGGCGAACTGAAGCTTTCTTT.

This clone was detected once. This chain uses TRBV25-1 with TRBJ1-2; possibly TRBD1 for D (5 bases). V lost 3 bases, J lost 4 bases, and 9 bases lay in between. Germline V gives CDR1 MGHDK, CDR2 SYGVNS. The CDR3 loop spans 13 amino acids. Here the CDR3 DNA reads TGTGCCAGCAGTGAGGGGGACCTCTATGGCTACACCTTC. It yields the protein CASSEGDLYGYTF.

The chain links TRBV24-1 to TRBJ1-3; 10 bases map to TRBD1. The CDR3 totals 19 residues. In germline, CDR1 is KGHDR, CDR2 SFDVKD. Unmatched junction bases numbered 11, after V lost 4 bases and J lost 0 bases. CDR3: CATSDLRDRGRSSGNTIYF. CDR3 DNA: TGTGCCACCAGTGACCTCCGGGACAGGGGCCGGAGCTCTGGAAACACCATATATTTT.

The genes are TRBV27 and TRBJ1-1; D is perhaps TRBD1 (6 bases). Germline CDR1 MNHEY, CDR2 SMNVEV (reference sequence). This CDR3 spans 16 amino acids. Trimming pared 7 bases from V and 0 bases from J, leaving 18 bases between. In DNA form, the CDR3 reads TGTGCCAGCACCCCCAGGGGTAGCTTTATGAACACTGAAGCTTTCTTT. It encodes CASTPRGSFMNTEAFF.

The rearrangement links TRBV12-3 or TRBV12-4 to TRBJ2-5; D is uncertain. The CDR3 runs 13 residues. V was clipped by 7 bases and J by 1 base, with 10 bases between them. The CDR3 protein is CASTNSFQETQYF. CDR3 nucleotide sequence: TGTGCCAGCACCAACAGTTTCCAAGAGACCCAGTACTTC.

This CDR3 is CASSLVGTGMSGNTIYF. The CDR3, as DNA: TGTGCCAGCAGCTTAGTGGGAACAGGCATGTCGGGAAACACCATATATTTT. The chain carries TRBV7-2 and TRBJ1-3; perhaps TRBD1 as D (5 bases). V was pared by 1 base and J by 4 bases, with 17 bases between. Germline assignment: CDR1 SGHTA and CDR2 FQGNSA. The CDR3 is 17 residues long.

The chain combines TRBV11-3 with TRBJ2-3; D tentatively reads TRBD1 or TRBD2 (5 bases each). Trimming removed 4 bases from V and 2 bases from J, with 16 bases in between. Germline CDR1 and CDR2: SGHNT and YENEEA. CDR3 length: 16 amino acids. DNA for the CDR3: TGTGCCAGCAGCTCCGGGACCCTCGTAGACACAGATACGCAGTATTTT. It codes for CASSSGTLVDTDTQYF.

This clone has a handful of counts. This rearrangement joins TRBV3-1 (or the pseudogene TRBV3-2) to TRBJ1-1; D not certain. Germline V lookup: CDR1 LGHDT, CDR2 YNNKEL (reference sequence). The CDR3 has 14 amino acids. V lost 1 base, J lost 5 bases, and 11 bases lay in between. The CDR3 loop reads CASSQVLFGTEAFF. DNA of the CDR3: TGTGCCAGCAGCCAAGTACTATTCGGTACTGAAGCTTTCTTT.

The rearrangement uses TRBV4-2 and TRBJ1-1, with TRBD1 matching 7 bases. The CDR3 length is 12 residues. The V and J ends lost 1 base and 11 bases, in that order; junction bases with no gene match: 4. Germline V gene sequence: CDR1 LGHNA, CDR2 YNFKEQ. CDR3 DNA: TGTGCCAGCAGCCAAGCGGGACAGTGGGCTTTCTTT. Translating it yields CASSQAGQWAFF.

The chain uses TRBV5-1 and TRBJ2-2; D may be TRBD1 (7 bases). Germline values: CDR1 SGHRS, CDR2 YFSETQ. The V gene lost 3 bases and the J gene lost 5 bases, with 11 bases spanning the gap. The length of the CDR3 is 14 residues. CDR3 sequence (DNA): TGCGCCAGCAGCTCGACAGGGAGGACCGGGGAGCTGTTTTTT. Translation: CASSSTGRTGELFF.

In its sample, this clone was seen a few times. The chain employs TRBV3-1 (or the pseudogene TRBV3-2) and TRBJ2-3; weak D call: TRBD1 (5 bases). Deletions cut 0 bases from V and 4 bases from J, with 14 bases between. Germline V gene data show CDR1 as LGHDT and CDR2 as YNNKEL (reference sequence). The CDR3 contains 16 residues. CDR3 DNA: TGTGCCAGCAGCCAAGATGAAGGGGAACTCCCAGATACGCAGTATTTT. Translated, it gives CASSQDEGELPDTQYF.

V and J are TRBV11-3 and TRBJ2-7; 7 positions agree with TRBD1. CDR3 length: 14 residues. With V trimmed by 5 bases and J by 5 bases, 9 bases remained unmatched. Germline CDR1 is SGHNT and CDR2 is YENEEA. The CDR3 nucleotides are TGTGCCAGCAGCGGCACGACAGGGAACCACGAGCAGTACTTC. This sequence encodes CASSGTTGNHEQYF. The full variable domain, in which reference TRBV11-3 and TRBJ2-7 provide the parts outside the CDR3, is EAGVVQSPRYKIIEKKQPVAFWCNPISGHNTLYWYLQNLGQGPELLIRYENEEAVDDSQLPKDRFSAERLKGVDSTLKIQPAELGDSAVYLCASSGTTGNHEQYFGPGTRLTVT.

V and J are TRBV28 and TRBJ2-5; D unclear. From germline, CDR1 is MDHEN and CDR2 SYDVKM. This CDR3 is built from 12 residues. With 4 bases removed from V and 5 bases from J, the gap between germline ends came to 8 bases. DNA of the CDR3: TGTGCCAGCAGTTCCGTCCACGAGACCCAGTACTTC. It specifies CASSSVHETQYF. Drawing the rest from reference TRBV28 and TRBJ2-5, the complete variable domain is DVKVTQSSRYLVKRTGEKVFLECVQDMDHENMFWYRQDPGLGLRLIYFSYDVKMKEKGDIPEGYSVSREKKERFSLILESASTNQTSMYLCASSSVHETQYFGPGTRLLVL.

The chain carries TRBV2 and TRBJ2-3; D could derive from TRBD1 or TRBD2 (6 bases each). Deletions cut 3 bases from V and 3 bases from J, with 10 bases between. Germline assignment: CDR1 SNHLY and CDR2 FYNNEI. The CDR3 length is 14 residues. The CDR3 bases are TGTGCCAGCAGTGAGACAGGAGGGACAGATACGCAGTATTTT. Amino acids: CASSETGGTDTQYF.

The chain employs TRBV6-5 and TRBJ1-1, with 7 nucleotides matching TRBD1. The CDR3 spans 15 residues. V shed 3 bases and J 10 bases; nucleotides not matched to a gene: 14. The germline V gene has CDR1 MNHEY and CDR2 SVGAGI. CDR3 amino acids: CASSYTSGGDPSAFF. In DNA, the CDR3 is TGTGCCAGCAGTTATACTTCAGGGGGAGACCCGTCAGCTTTCTTT.

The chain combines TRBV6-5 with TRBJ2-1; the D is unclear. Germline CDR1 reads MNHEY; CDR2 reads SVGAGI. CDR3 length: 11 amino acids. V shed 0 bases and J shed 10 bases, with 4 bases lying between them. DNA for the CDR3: TGTGCCAGCAGTTACTCGCGAGAGCAGTTCTTC. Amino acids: CASSYSREQFF.